Listed here are 21 T cell receptor beta chains from one sample, sequenced in a study of T cells in tumors and immune-related adverse events. Generated by immunoSEQ multiplex PCR, the TCRdb table keeps only in-frame clones and is missing some. This table has roughly 24,000 clones, around nine tenths appearing once. The sequences come from lymph node tissue, collected from a patient treated with anti-PD-1 therapy. All receptors come from a female donor with metastatic renal cell carcinoma.

The chain recombines TRBV7-2 with TRBJ1-2; unclear D gene. CDR1 and CDR2 from the germline V gene are SGHTA and FQGNSA. This CDR3 is built from 15 residues. With 6 bases removed from V and 3 bases from J, the gap between germline ends came to 17 bases. CDR3 protein: CASRPNPGMDYGYTF. The CDR3 DNA reads TGTGCCAGCAGGCCCAATCCGGGAATGGACTATGGCTACACCTTC.

The chain couples TRBV28 to TRBJ2-7; TRBD1 aligns across 9 bases. This CDR3 is 13 amino acids long. From germline, CDR1 is MDHEN and CDR2 SYDVKM. V trimming: 10 bases; J trimming: 2 bases; junction bases outside the gene matches: 6. The CDR3 region is CATNRGRTYEQYF. CDR3 DNA: TGTGCCACCAACAGGGGGCGGACCTACGAGCAGTACTTC.

The chain employs TRBV18 and TRBJ2-3; the D gene could be TRBD1 or TRBD2 (6 bases each). The germline CDR1 and CDR2 sequences are KGHSH and LQKENI. The CDR3 consists of 15 residues. The ends were cut back, 1 base at V and 2 bases at J, with 10 bases in the middle. CDR3 nucleotide sequence: TGTGCCAGCTCACCACGGTCGGGGGCCACAGATACGCAGTATTTT. Translation gives CASSPRSGATDTQYF.

CDR3 protein: CASRAGPGPSYEQYF. The CDR3 DNA is TGTGCCAGCAGAGCCGGGCCGGGACCGTCCTACGAGCAGTACTTC. The chain is built from TRBV6-5 and TRBJ2-7; the D call may be TRBD1 or TRBD2 (5 bases each). V lost 6 bases to trimming and J lost 1 base, with 16 bases between them. This CDR3 has 15 amino acids. Germline V CDR1 and CDR2: MNHEY, SVGAGI.

The chain uses TRBV12-5 and TRBJ2-3; D is uncertain. Germline-derived CDR1 and CDR2 are LGHNT and FRNRAP. V shed 2 bases and J shed 1 base, with 16 bases lying between them. The CDR3 length is 17 residues. The CDR3 region has the DNA TGTGCTAGTGGTTTGCCTACCACAGTGATGGGCACAGATACGCAGTATTTT. Its protein is CASGLPTTVMGTDTQYF.

This clone was detected once. The rearrangement links TRBV7-2 to TRBJ2-1; TRBD2 matches 14 bases. The CDR3 loop spans 18 amino acids. Unmatched junction bases numbered 4, after V lost 1 base and J lost 2 bases. Germline CDR1 and CDR2: SGHTA and FQGNSA. The CDR3 sequence: CASSLVGTSGGTYNEQFF. For the CDR3, the DNA is TGTGCCAGCAGCTTAGTAGGGACTAGCGGGGGCACCTACAATGAGCAGTTCTTC.

The chain is built from TRBV7-9 and TRBJ1-2; the D is unclear. The CDR3 is 14 residues long. Germline V CDR1 and CDR2: SEHNR, FQNEAQ (reference sequence). V lost 6 bases and J 8 bases, leaving 19 bases between the germline ends. CDR3 loop: CASRSTGKDGGYTF. The CDR3 region has the DNA TGTGCCAGCAGGTCTACGGGCAAAGACGGAGGCTACACCTTC.

The V call is TRBV7-2, the J call TRBJ1-2; D is ambiguous. V gave up 2 bases and J gave up 0 bases, with 16 bases separating them. The CDR3 consists of 17 residues. Germline V lookup: CDR1 SGHTA, CDR2 FQGNSA. This CDR3 is CASSLSPGIDTNYGYTF. The DNA of the CDR3 is TGTGCCAGCAGCTTATCTCCGGGAATAGATACTAACTATGGCTACACCTTC.

This clone was found once. This rearrangement joins TRBV7-2 to TRBJ1-2, with 10 positions matching TRBD1. The CDR3 extends over 17 amino acids. Germline CDR1 SGHTA, CDR2 FQGNSA. V was pared by 5 bases and J by 0 bases, with 9 bases of the junction left unmatched. CDR3 loop: CASSPGTGVAANYGYTF. The DNA of the CDR3 is TGTGCCAGCAGCCCCGGGACAGGGGTCGCAGCTAACTATGGCTACACCTTC.

The genes are TRBV4-2 and TRBJ1-2; 11 bases fit TRBD1. From germline, CDR1 is LGHNA and CDR2 YNFKEQ. This CDR3 is 17 amino acids long. The J segment lost 5 bases and the V segment lost 0 bases, leaving 8 bases of the junction unmatched. CDR3 residues: CASSQDRLGTGGYGYTF. CDR3 DNA sequence: TGTGCCAGCAGCCAAGATCGCCTTGGGACAGGGGGTTATGGCTACACCTTC.

This chain links TRBV15 with TRBJ2-5; D might be TRBD1 (6 bases). The V gene lost 3 bases and the J gene lost 0 bases, with 11 bases spanning the gap. The CDR3 runs 15 residues. Germline V gene lookup returns CDR1 LNHNV and CDR2 YYDKDF (reference sequence). CDR3 sequence reads: CATSSTWDNQETQYF. CDR3 nucleotides: TGTGCCACCAGCAGTACCTGGGACAACCAAGAGACCCAGTACTTC. The complete variable domain, with remaining parts taken from reference TRBV15 and TRBJ2-5, reads DAMVIQNPRYQVTQFGKPVTLSCSQTLNHNVMYWYQQKSSQAPKLLFHYYDKDFNNEADTPDNFQSRRPNTSFCFLDIRSPGLGDTAMYLCATSSTWDNQETQYFGPGTRLLVL.

This clone was found once. V is TRBV7-2 and J is TRBJ2-2; D not certain. Germline V gene sequence: CDR1 SGHTA, CDR2 FQGNSA. The CDR3 is 16 amino acids. Trimming took off 0 bases at V and 3 bases at J, with 11 bases between the two ends. The CDR3 DNA follows: TGTGCCAGCAGCTTAGCGCCCCTCACGTACACCGGGGAGCTGTTTTTT. It specifies CASSLAPLTYTGELFF.

The J gene is TRBJ1-4, the V gene TRBV6-5; 8 bases agree with TRBD1. Germline V gene data show CDR1 as MNHEY and CDR2 as SVGAGI. CDR3 size: 15 residues. The V and J ends lost 2 bases and 4 bases, in that order; junction bases with no gene match: 3. The DNA for the CDR3 is TGTGCCAGCAGTTACCAACAGGGGGTTAATGAAAAACTGTTTTTT. It yields the protein CASSYQQGVNEKLFF.

The chain links TRBV5-1 to TRBJ2-7, with no clear D. Deletions cut 0 bases from V and 2 bases from J, with 12 bases between. The germline V gene has CDR1 SGHRS and CDR2 YFSETQ. This CDR3 region has 15 residues. This chain's CDR3 is CASSLVAAGPYEQYF. In DNA form, the CDR3 reads TGCGCCAGCAGCTTGGTTGCGGCAGGCCCCTACGAGCAGTACTTC.

The chain links TRBV13 to TRBJ1-1, with no clear D. V lost 2 bases, J lost 6 bases, and 10 bases lay in between. Germline CDR1 is PRHDT and CDR2 is FYEKMQ (reference sequence). The CDR3 is made up of 13 amino acids. DNA of the CDR3: TGTGCCAGCAGCTTACTGTGGAGTGCTGAAGCTTTCTTT. Its protein product is CASSLLWSAEAFF. The complete variable domain, with remaining parts taken from reference TRBV13 and TRBJ1-1, reads AAGVIQSPRHLIKEKRETATLKCYPIPRHDTVYWYQQGPGQDPQFLISFYEKMQSDKGSIPDRFSAQQFSDYHSELNMSSLELGDSALYFCASSLLWSAEAFFGQGTRLTVV.

V usage is TRBV5-5 and J usage is TRBJ1-2; TRBD1 is a possible D gene (6 bases). This CDR3 is built from 15 residues. Looked up from germline, CDR1 is SGHKS and CDR2 is YYEKEE (reference sequence). Trimming removed 4 bases at V and 4 bases at J, with 17 bases between. CDR3 DNA: TGTGCCAGCAGCCTTTATTCGACAGGCGGCTATGGCTACACCTTC. As protein: CASSLYSTGGYGYTF.

As DNA, the CDR3 is TGTGCCAGTAGCCCCGCAGGCTCCTACAATGAGCAGTTCTTC. It specifies CASSPAGSYNEQFF. The chain couples TRBV19 to TRBJ2-1, with D hard to call. The CDR3 runs 14 residues. The germline V gene has CDR1 LNHDA and CDR2 SQIVND (reference sequence). V shed 6 bases and J shed 0 bases, with 9 bases lying between them.

V usage is TRBV6-1 and J usage is TRBJ2-7, with D unresolved. This CDR3 comprises 15 residues. In germline, CDR1 is MNHNS, CDR2 SASEGT. V gave up 2 bases and J gave up 2 bases, with 13 bases separating them. The CDR3, as DNA: TGTGCCAGCAGTGAAATACCCTCCGGCGCCTACGAGCAGTACTTC. Its translation: CASSEIPSGAYEQYF.

V and J are TRBV25-1 and TRBJ2-5; unclear D gene. The CDR3 extends over 14 amino acids. V was shortened by 5 bases and J by 4 bases, with 14 bases between the two germline ends. Germline-derived CDR1 and CDR2 are MGHDK and SYGVNS. The DNA of the CDR3 is TGTGCCAGCAGTCGGTTGACTCTCGGAGAGACCCAGTACTTC. This gives the protein CASSRLTLGETQYF.

The J gene is TRBJ1-5, the V gene TRBV19; D not certain. The CDR3 contains 14 residues. Trimming removed 3 bases from V and 5 bases from J, with 11 bases in between. The germline V gene encodes CDR1 LNHDA and CDR2 SQIVND (reference sequence). CDR3 amino acids: CASSIWKGDQPQHF. In nucleotides, the CDR3 is TGTGCCAGTAGTATCTGGAAGGGCGATCAGCCCCAGCATTTT. Together with reference TRBV19 and TRBJ1-5, the CDR3 gives the full variable domain: DGGITQSPKYLFRKEGQNVTLSCEQNLNHDAMYWYRQDPGQGLRLIYYSQIVNDFQKGDIAEGYSVSREKKESFPLTVTSAQKNPTAFYLCASSIWKGDQPQHFGDGTRLSIL.

This sequence joins TRBV6-4 and TRBJ1-2; the D gene is possibly TRBD1 (6 bases). This CDR3 comprises 13 residues. V lost 0 bases, J lost 6 bases, and 8 bases lay in between. Germline assignment: CDR1 MRHNA and CDR2 SNTAGT. The CDR3 here is CASSDSNRDGYTF. For the CDR3, the DNA is TGTGCCAGCAGTGACTCGAACAGGGATGGCTACACCTTC.